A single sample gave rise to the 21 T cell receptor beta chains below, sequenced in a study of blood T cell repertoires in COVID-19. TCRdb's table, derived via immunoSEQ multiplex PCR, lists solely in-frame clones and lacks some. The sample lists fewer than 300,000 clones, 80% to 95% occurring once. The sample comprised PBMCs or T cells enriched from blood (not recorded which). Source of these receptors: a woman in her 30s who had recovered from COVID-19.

CDR3 amino acids: CASSESGTFYEQYF. The DNA of the CDR3 is TGTGCCAGCAGTGAAAGCGGGACATTCTACGAGCAGTACTTC. The genes are TRBV25-1 and TRBJ2-7; maybe TRBD2 (7 bases). V lost 2 bases, J lost 3 bases, and 11 bases lay in between. This CDR3 contains 14 residues. Germline V gene data show CDR1 as MGHDK and CDR2 as SYGVNS.

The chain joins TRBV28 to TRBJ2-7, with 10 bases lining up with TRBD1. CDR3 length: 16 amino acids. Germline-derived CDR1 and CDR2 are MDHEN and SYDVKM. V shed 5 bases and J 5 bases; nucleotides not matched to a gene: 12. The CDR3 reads CASSPRTGGLVHEQYF. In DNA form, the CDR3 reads TGTGCCAGCAGTCCACGGACAGGGGGTCTTGTACACGAGCAGTACTTC.

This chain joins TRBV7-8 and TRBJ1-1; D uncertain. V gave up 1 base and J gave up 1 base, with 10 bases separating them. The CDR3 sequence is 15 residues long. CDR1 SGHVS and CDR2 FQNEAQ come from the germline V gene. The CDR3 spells CASSLGGGKNTEAFF. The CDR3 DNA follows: TGTGCCAGCAGCTTAGGAGGAGGGAAGAACACTGAAGCTTTCTTT.

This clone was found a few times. CDR3 protein: CATAGTVPGQPQHF. The CDR3 nucleotides are TGTGCCACCGCCGGGACAGTCCCCGGTCAGCCCCAGCATTTT. The chain links TRBV24-1 to TRBJ1-5; TRBD1 aligns across 7 bases. This CDR3 comprises 14 residues. V trimming: 9 bases; J trimming: 6 bases; junction bases outside the gene matches: 10. Germline CDR1 reads KGHDR; CDR2 reads SFDVKD.

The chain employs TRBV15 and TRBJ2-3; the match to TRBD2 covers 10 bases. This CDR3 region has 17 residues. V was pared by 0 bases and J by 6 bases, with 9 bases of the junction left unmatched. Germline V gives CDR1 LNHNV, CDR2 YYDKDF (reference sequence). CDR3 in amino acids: CATSRDGLAGVGDTQYF. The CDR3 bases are TGTGCCACCAGCAGAGATGGCCTAGCGGGAGTCGGGGATACGCAGTATTTT.

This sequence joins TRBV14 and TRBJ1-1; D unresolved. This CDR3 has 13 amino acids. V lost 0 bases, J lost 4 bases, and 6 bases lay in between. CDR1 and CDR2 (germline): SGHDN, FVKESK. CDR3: CASSQEGSTEAFF. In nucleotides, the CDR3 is TGTGCCAGCAGCCAAGAGGGGAGCACTGAAGCTTTCTTT.

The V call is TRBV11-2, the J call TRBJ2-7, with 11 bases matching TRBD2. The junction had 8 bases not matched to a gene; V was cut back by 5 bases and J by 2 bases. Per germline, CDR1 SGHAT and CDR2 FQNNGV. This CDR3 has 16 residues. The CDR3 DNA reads TGTGCCAGCAGCCTCACGACTAGCGGGATCCCCTACGAGCAGTACTTC. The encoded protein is CASSLTTSGIPYEQYF.

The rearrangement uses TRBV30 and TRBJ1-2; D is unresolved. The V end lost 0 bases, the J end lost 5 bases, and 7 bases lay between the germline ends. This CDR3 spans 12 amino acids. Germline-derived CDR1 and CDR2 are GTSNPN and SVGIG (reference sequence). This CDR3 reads CAWSVSQYGYTF. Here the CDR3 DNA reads TGTGCCTGGAGTGTCTCTCAGTATGGCTACACCTTC.

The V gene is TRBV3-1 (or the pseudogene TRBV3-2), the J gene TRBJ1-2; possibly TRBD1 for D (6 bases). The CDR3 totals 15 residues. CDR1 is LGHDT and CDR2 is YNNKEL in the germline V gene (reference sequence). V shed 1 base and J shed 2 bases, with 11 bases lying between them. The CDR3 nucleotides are TGTGCCAGCAGCCAAGGGACAGTTAAGAACTATGGCTACACCTTC. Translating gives CASSQGTVKNYGYTF.

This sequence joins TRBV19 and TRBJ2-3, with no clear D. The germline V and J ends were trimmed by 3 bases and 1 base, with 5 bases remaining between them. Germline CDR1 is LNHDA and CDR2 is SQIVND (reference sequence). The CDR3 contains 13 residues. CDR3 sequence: CASSITGTDTQYF. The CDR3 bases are TGTGCCAGTAGTATCACAGGCACAGATACGCAGTATTTT.

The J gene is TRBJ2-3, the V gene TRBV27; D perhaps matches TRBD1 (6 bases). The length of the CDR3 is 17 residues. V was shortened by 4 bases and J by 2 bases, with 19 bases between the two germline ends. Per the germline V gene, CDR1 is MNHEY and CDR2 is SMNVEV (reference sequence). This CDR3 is CASSSRDIPGLTDTQYF. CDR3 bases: TGTGCCAGCAGTTCCCGGGACATTCCAGGCCTCACAGATACGCAGTATTTT.

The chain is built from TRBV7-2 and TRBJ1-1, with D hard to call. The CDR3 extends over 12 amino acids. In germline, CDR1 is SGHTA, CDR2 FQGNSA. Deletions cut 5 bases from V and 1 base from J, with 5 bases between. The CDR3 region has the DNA TGTGCCAGCAGCCGGTGGAACACTGAAGCTTTCTTT. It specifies CASSRWNTEAFF. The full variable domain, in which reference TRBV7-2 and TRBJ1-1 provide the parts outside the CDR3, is GAGVSQSPSNKVTEKGKDVELRCDPISGHTALYWYRQSLGQGLEFLIYFQGNSAPDKSGLPSDRFSAERTGGSVSTLTIQRTQQEDSAVYLCASSRWNTEAFFGQGTRLTVV.

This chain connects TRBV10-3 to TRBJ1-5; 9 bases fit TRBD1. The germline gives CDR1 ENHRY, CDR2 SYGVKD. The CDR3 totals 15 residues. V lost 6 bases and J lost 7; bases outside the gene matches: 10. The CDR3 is CAISGGGQGEQPQHF. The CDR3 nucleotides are TGTGCCATCAGCGGGGGGGGACAGGGCGAACAGCCCCAGCATTTT.

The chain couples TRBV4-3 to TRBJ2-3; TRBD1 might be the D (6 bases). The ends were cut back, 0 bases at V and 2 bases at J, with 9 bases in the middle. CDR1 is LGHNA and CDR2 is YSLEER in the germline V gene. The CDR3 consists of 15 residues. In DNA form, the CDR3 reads TGCGCCAGCAGCCAAGATGCAGGGGACACAGATACGCAGTATTTT. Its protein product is CASSQDAGDTDTQYF.

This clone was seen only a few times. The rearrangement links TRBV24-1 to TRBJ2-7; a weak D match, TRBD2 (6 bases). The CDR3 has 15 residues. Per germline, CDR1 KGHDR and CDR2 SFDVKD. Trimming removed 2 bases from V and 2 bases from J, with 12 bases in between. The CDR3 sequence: CATSDSTTSTYEQYF. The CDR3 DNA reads TGTGCCACCAGTGATTCCACGACTAGTACCTACGAGCAGTACTTC.

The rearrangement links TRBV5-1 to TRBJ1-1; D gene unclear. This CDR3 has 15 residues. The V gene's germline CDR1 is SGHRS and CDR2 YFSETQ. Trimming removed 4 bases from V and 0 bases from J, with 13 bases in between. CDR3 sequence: CASSGSPGLNTEAFF. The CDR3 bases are TGCGCCAGCAGCGGTTCGCCAGGTCTGAACACTGAAGCTTTCTTT.

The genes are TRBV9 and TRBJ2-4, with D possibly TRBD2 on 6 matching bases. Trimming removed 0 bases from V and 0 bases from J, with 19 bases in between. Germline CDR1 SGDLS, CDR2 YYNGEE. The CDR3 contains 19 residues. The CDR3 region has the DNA TGTGCCAGCAGCGTAGGGGCAGGCTCGGAGGGGATAGCCAAAAACATTCAGTACTTC. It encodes CASSVGAGSEGIAKNIQYF.

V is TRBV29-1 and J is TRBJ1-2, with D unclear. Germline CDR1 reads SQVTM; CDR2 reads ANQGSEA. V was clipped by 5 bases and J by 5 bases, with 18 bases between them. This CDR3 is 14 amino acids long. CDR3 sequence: CSVQVLNSPYGYTF. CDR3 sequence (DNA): TGCAGCGTTCAGGTCCTAAATTCACCTTATGGCTACACCTTC.

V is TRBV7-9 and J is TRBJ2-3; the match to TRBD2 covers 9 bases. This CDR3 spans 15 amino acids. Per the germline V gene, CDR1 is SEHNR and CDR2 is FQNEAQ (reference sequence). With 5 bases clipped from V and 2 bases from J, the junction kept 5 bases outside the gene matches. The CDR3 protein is CASSASGTHTDTQYF. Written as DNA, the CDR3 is TGTGCCAGCAGCGCTAGCGGGACCCACACAGATACGCAGTATTTT.

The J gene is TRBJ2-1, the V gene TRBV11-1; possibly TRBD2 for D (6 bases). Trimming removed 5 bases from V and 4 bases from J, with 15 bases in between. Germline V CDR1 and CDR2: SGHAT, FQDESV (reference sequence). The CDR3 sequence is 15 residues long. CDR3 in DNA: TGTGCCAGCAGCCCCCAACTAGCACGGTACAATGAGCAGTTCTTC. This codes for CASSPQLARYNEQFF.

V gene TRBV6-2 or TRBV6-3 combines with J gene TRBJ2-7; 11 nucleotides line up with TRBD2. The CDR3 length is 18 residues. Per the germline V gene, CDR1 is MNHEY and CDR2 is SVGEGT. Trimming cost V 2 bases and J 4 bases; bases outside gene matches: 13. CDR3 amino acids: CASSYEGTSGKNRYEQYF. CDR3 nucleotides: TGTGCCAGCAGTTACGAAGGGACTAGCGGAAAAAATCGGTACGAGCAGTACTTC.